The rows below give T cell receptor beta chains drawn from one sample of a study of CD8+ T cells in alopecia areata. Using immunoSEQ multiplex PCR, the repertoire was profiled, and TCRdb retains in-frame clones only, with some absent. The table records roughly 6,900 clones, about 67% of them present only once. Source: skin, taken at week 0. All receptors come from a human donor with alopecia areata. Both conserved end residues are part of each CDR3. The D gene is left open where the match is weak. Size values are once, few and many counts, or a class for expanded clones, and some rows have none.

cdr3_aa: CASSQDGVGPNEKLFF; cdr3_nt: TGCGCCAGCAGCCAAGATGGTGTGGGACCCAATGAAAAACTGTTTTTT; d_call: NA; v_call: TRBV4-3; j_call: TRBJ1-4; clone_size: NA
cdr3_aa: CASSLLRVNEQFF; cdr3_nt: TGTGCCAGCAGCTTATTAAGGGTCAATGAGCAGTTCTTC; d_call: NA; v_call: TRBV7-2; j_call: TRBJ2-1; clone_size: NA
cdr3_aa: CASSDISLAGVNDTQYF; cdr3_nt: TGTGCCAGCAGTGATATTAGCCTAGCGGGGGTGAATGATACGCAGTATTTT; d_call: TRBD2; v_call: TRBV2; j_call: TRBJ2-3; clone_size: NA
cdr3_aa: CASSFQGRNYGYTF; cdr3_nt: TGTGCCAGCAGTTTCCAAGGACGGAACTATGGCTACACCTTC; d_call: NA; v_call: TRBV27; j_call: TRBJ1-2; clone_size: NA
cdr3_aa: CASTLGTGPEAFF; cdr3_nt: TGTGCCAGCACACTTGGGACGGGCCCTGAAGCTTTCTTT; d_call: NA; v_call: TRBV7-9; j_call: TRBJ1-1; clone_size: NA
cdr3_aa: CASRAGLSLENTEAFF; cdr3_nt: TGCGCCAGCAGAGCTGGGCTCAGCCTAGAGAACACTGAAGCTTTCTTT; d_call: NA; v_call: TRBV5-1; j_call: TRBJ1-1; clone_size: NA
cdr3_aa: CASSLKARGLVNTEAFF; cdr3_nt: TGTGCCAGCAGCTTAAAGGCCAGGGGGCTGGTGAACACTGAAGCTTTCTTT; d_call: TRBD1; v_call: TRBV7-9; j_call: TRBJ1-1; clone_size: NA
cdr3_aa: CASSLGQGLDEAFF; cdr3_nt: TGTGCCAGCAGCTTAGGGCAGGGGCTAGATGAAGCTTTCTTT; d_call: NA; v_call: TRBV7-2; j_call: TRBJ1-1; clone_size: NA
cdr3_aa: CATSIAGSGNTIYF; cdr3_nt: TGTGCCACCAGCATAGCAGGGTCGGGAAACACCATATATTTT; d_call: NA; v_call: TRBV15; j_call: TRBJ1-3; clone_size: few
cdr3_aa: CASSVNSRGDRGSPYTF; cdr3_nt: TGTGCCAGCAGCGTAAATAGTCGAGGGGACAGGGGGTCCCCCTACACCTTC; d_call: TRBD1; v_call: TRBV9; j_call: TRBJ1-2; clone_size: NA
cdr3_aa: CASSFGQGSSYNEQFF; cdr3_nt: TGTGCCAGTAGTTTCGGACAGGGGAGCTCCTACAATGAGCAGTTCTTC; d_call: TRBD1; v_call: TRBV19; j_call: TRBJ2-1; clone_size: NA
cdr3_aa: CAEPRSGGLLWTGELFF; cdr3_nt: TGCGCCGAGCCGAGGAGCGGGGGCCTCCTCTGGACCGGGGAGCTGTTTTTT; d_call: TRBD2; v_call: TRBV10-1; j_call: TRBJ2-2; clone_size: NA
cdr3_aa: CASSLDRTSRDTDTQYF; cdr3_nt: TGTGCCAGCAGCTTAGATAGGACTAGCCGGGACACAGATACGCAGTATTTT; d_call: TRBD2; v_call: TRBV11-2; j_call: TRBJ2-3; clone_size: few
cdr3_aa: CASSLFHSSDYEQYF; cdr3_nt: TGTGCCAGCAGTTTATTCCACAGCTCGGACTACGAGCAGTACTTC; d_call: NA; v_call: TRBV27; j_call: TRBJ2-7; clone_size: NA
cdr3_aa: CASRRGGQETQYF; cdr3_nt: TGTGCCAGCAGGCGGGGGGGCCAAGAGACCCAGTACTTC; d_call: TRBD2; v_call: TRBV7-9; j_call: TRBJ2-5; clone_size: NA
cdr3_aa: CASSLGTGYTEAFF; cdr3_nt: TGTGCCAGCAGCTTAGGGACAGGGTACACTGAAGCTTTCTTT; d_call: TRBD1; v_call: TRBV7-9; j_call: TRBJ1-1; clone_size: NA
cdr3_aa: CASGLTLSEAFF; cdr3_nt: TGTGCTAGTGGCCTAACTCTGTCTGAAGCTTTCTTT; d_call: NA; v_call: TRBV12-5; j_call: TRBJ1-1; clone_size: NA
cdr3_aa: CASSSSGGSYNEQFF; cdr3_nt: TGTGCCAGCAGCTCTAGCGGGGGTTCCTACAATGAGCAGTTCTTC; d_call: TRBD2; v_call: TRBV11-3; j_call: TRBJ2-1; clone_size: NA
cdr3_aa: CASSGGQGAPTNEKLFF; cdr3_nt: TGCGCCAGCAGCGGGGGACAGGGGGCGCCGACTAATGAAAAACTGTTTTTT; d_call: TRBD1; v_call: TRBV5-1; j_call: TRBJ1-4; clone_size: NA
cdr3_aa: CASSPVSIQTQYF; cdr3_nt: TGTGCCAGCAGCCCAGTTTCGATCCAGACCCAGTACTTC; d_call: NA; v_call: TRBV7-2; j_call: TRBJ2-5; clone_size: NA
cdr3_aa: CASSSAGGSGYYGYTF; cdr3_nt: TGTGCCAGTAGTTCGGCAGGGGGTAGCGGCTACTATGGCTACACCTTC; d_call: TRBD1; v_call: TRBV19; j_call: TRBJ1-2; clone_size: NA
cdr3_aa: CASSPKAGFADEQYF; cdr3_nt: TGTGCCAGCTCACCCAAAGCGGGGTTTGCCGACGAGCAGTACTTC; d_call: TRBD2; v_call: TRBV18; j_call: TRBJ2-7; clone_size: NA
cdr3_aa: CASSRDRDGTEAFF; cdr3_nt: TGTGCCAGCAGCCGTGACAGGGACGGGACTGAAGCTTTCTTT; d_call: TRBD1; v_call: TRBV11-2; j_call: TRBJ1-1; clone_size: NA
cdr3_aa: CASSSNRGSSQPQHF; cdr3_nt: TGTGCCAGCAGCTCCAATAGGGGGAGTAGTCAGCCCCAGCATTTT; d_call: NA; v_call: TRBV13; j_call: TRBJ1-5; clone_size: NA
cdr3_aa: CASSPRGGMDGYTF; cdr3_nt: TGTGCCAGCAGCCCTCGTGGGGGGATGGATGGCTACACCTTC; d_call: NA; v_call: TRBV6-5; j_call: TRBJ1-2; clone_size: few
cdr3_aa: CASSHEGERHEQYF; cdr3_nt: TGCGCCAGCAGCCACGAAGGGGAACGACACGAGCAGTACTTC; d_call: NA; v_call: TRBV5-1; j_call: TRBJ2-7; clone_size: NA
cdr3_aa: CASSPHAVQGLHEQYF; cdr3_nt: TGTGCCAGCAGTCCTCACGCAGTGCAGGGTCTTCACGAGCAGTACTTC; d_call: NA; v_call: TRBV25-1; j_call: TRBJ2-7; clone_size: NA
cdr3_aa: CASGTASSYEQYF; cdr3_nt: TGTGCCAGCGGGACCGCCAGTAGTTACGAGCAGTACTTC; d_call: NA; v_call: TRBV6-1; j_call: TRBJ2-7; clone_size: NA
cdr3_aa: CASSPQGRGNTIYF; cdr3_nt: TGTGCCAGCTCACCACAGGGGCGAGGAAACACCATATATTTT; d_call: NA; v_call: TRBV18; j_call: TRBJ1-3; clone_size: NA
cdr3_aa: CASSPTRGAYNEQFF; cdr3_nt: TGTGCCAGCTCACCGACCCGCGGGGCCTACAATGAGCAGTTCTTC; d_call: NA; v_call: TRBV18; j_call: TRBJ2-1; clone_size: NA
cdr3_aa: CASSRAGGRLWEGNYGYTF; cdr3_nt: TGTGCCAGCAGCCGTGCCGGTGGCAGGCTCTGGGAGGGTAACTATGGCTACACCTTC; d_call: NA; v_call: TRBV11-2; j_call: TRBJ1-2; clone_size: once
cdr3_aa: CASKGGDQPQHF; cdr3_nt: TGTGCCAGCAAGGGGGGGGATCAGCCCCAGCATTTT; d_call: NA; v_call: TRBV6-6; j_call: TRBJ1-5; clone_size: NA
cdr3_aa: CASSAHRGKTDTQYF; cdr3_nt: TGCGCCAGCAGTGCTCACAGGGGTAAGACAGATACGCAGTATTTT; d_call: TRBD1; v_call: TRBV10-1; j_call: TRBJ2-3; clone_size: NA
cdr3_aa: CASSQLESSYNEQFF; cdr3_nt: TGTGCCAGCAGTCAACTAGAGAGCTCCTACAATGAGCAGTTCTTC; d_call: NA; v_call: TRBV2; j_call: TRBJ2-1; clone_size: NA
cdr3_aa: CASSQGGAWEKLFF; cdr3_nt: TGTGCCAGCAGCCAAGGGGGCGCATGGGAAAAACTGTTTTTT; d_call: TRBD1; v_call: TRBV7-2; j_call: TRBJ1-4; clone_size: NA
cdr3_aa: CASSDRFRVPFLGPNTGELFF; cdr3_nt: TGTGCCAGCAGTGACCGATTCCGGGTCCCGTTCCTTGGACCGAACACCGGGGAACTGTTTTTT; d_call: NA; v_call: TRBV6-4; j_call: TRBJ2-2; clone_size: NA
cdr3_aa: CASSFSSTDTQYF; cdr3_nt: TGTGCCAGCAGCTTCTCCAGCACAGATACGCAGTATTTT; d_call: NA; v_call: TRBV5-4; j_call: TRBJ2-3; clone_size: NA
cdr3_aa: CASSLEGINSYEQYF; cdr3_nt: TGTGCCAGCAGCTTAGAGGGGATAAACTCCTACGAGCAGTACTTC; d_call: NA; v_call: TRBV7-2; j_call: TRBJ2-7; clone_size: NA
cdr3_aa: CASSTNSPGGETQYF; cdr3_nt: TGTGCCAGCTCAACAAACTCCCCAGGGGGGGAGACCCAGTACTTC; d_call: NA; v_call: TRBV18; j_call: TRBJ2-5; clone_size: NA
cdr3_aa: CASSIRSGGTYNEQFF; cdr3_nt: TGTGCCAGCAGCATCCGTAGCGGGGGAACCTACAATGAGCAGTTCTTC; d_call: TRBD2; v_call: TRBV11-3; j_call: TRBJ2-1; clone_size: NA
cdr3_aa: CASSFPVRTGGKDYGYTF; cdr3_nt: TGTGCCAGCAGCTTCCCTGTACGGACAGGGGGCAAGGACTATGGCTACACCTTC; d_call: TRBD1; v_call: TRBV7-9; j_call: TRBJ1-2; clone_size: NA